The 25 T cell receptor beta chains in this list originate from one sample, sequenced in a study of memory CD4+ T cells and cytomegalovirus serostatus. Single viable CD3+CD4+CD8-CD45RO+ cells were sorted as the memory CD4+ T cells. Profiling relied on immunoSEQ multiplex PCR, and the TCRdb table lists in-frame clones only, not all of them. The data contain 75,000 to 90,000 clones, around 80% of them singletons. Sequencing input: memory CD4+ T cells from blood. Receptors were obtained from an adult in good health and CMV-seronegative.

This chain links TRBV29-1 with TRBJ2-3, with 7 bases aligning to TRBD1. The CDR3 extends over 13 amino acids. V shed 6 bases and J 5 bases; nucleotides not matched to a gene: 8. Germline lookup yields CDR1 SQVTM and CDR2 ANQGSEA. The CDR3 protein is CSVEGAQKDTQYF. The CDR3 DNA is TGCAGCGTCGAGGGGGCGCAGAAAGATACGCAGTATTTT.

The chain couples TRBV7-9 to TRBJ2-7; D ambiguous. Germline lookup yields CDR1 SEHNR and CDR2 FQNEAQ (reference sequence). CDR3 length: 12 residues. The V end lost 2 bases, the J end lost 2 bases, and 4 bases lay between the germline ends. The CDR3 DNA reads TGTGCCAGCAGCTTAACAGCCTACGAGCAGTACTTC. Its translation is CASSLTAYEQYF. Based on the CDR3 plus reference TRBV7-9 and TRBJ2-7, the full variable domain is DTGVSQNPRHKITKRGQNVTFRCDPISEHNRLYWYRQTLGQGPEFLTYFQNEAQLEKSRLLSDRFSAERPKGSFSTLEIQRTEQGDSAMYLCASSLTAYEQYFGPGTRLTVT.

The CDR3 bases are TGTGCCAGCGTCAGGGCCCAGGGTTGGGACACTGAAGCTTTCTTT. Its translation is CASVRAQGWDTEAFF. The V call is TRBV6-5, the J call TRBJ1-1; perhaps TRBD1 as D (5 bases). V was trimmed by 8 bases and J by 3 bases, leaving 19 bases between them. Germline assignment: CDR1 MNHEY and CDR2 SVGAGI. The CDR3 extends over 15 amino acids.

The CDR3 coding sequence is TGCGCCAGCAGCGCCCGGACAGGGATTAATTATGGCTACACCTTC. Encoded protein: CASSARTGINYGYTF. The chain links TRBV5-1 to TRBJ1-2; 8 bases align to TRBD1. The CDR3 is made up of 15 amino acids. Germline CDR1 reads SGHRS; CDR2 reads YFSETQ. V was clipped by 4 bases and J by 5 bases; unmatched bases: 10.

This clone was recorded once. CDR3 DNA: TGCGCCAGCAGCCAAGGCGGGGGGTCCTACAATGAGCAGTTCTTC. This translates into CASSQGGGSYNEQFF. This chain connects TRBV4-1 to TRBJ2-1, with TRBD2 identical over 8 bases. Trimming removed 1 base from V and 1 base from J; junction bases left unmatched: 0. The CDR3 totals 15 residues. Germline CDR1 and CDR2: MGHRA and YSYEKL.

The CDR3: CASSSRTGDSGYTF. As DNA, the CDR3 is TGTGCCAGCAGCTCAAGGACAGGGGATAGTGGCTACACCTTC. The rearrangement joins TRBV7-2 to TRBJ1-2; 9 nucleotides align to TRBD1. Unmatched junction bases numbered 7, after V lost 4 bases and J lost 7 bases. CDR3 length equals 14 residues. CDR1 and CDR2 from the germline V gene are SGHTA and FQGNSA.

The rearrangement joins TRBV30 to TRBJ1-2; D ambiguous. CDR1 and CDR2 from the germline V gene are GTSNPN and SVGIG (reference sequence). The germline V and J ends were trimmed by 7 bases and 4 bases, with 16 bases remaining between them. The CDR3 has 13 residues. The CDR3, as DNA: TGTGCCTCGACGACCCGGGGTTCCTATGGCTACACCTTC. Residues: CASTTRGSYGYTF.

The chain couples TRBV11-2 to TRBJ2-5; TRBD1 or TRBD2 may be the D gene (5 bases each). Germline V CDR1 and CDR2: SGHAT, FQNNGV. CDR3 length: 15 amino acids. V was shortened by 1 base and J by 4 bases, with 13 bases between the two germline ends. CDR3 nucleotides: TGTGCCAGCAGCTTAGCGACGGGGCCGACAGAGACCCAGTACTTC. This translates into CASSLATGPTETQYF.

This clone was observed a handful of times. This chain connects TRBV11-2 to TRBJ2-5; D is possibly TRBD1 or TRBD2 (7 bases each). Trimming removed 5 bases at V and 4 bases at J, with 11 bases between. This CDR3 has 13 residues. CDR1 and CDR2 (germline): SGHAT, FQNNGV. The chain's CDR3 is CASSPGGGETQYF. For the CDR3, the DNA is TGTGCCAGCAGCCCAGGGGGGGGAGAGACCCAGTACTTC.

A remark on this clone: Within the sample, other DNA sequences also encode this same CDR3. The genes are TRBV27 and TRBJ1-6; D remains unclear. From germline, CDR1 is MNHEY and CDR2 SMNVEV (reference sequence). This CDR3 contains 18 residues. Trimming took 2 bases from V and 0 from J, leaving 14 bases between them. CDR3: CASSLAIPGSSYNSPLHF. The CDR3 DNA follows: TGTGCCAGCAGTTTAGCGATCCCGGGGAGCTCCTATAATTCACCCCTCCACTTT.

The rearrangement uses TRBV7-8 and TRBJ1-2; perhaps TRBD1 as D (5 bases). Germline V gene sequence: CDR1 SGHVS, CDR2 FQNEAQ. The CDR3 spans 14 residues. V lost 5 bases and J 1 base, leaving 11 bases between the germline ends. DNA for the CDR3: TGTGCCAGCAGCCCGGGACGATTTAACTATGGCTACACCTTC. Its protein is CASSPGRFNYGYTF.

The CDR3 sequence is CASSVGAGSGEKLFF. The CDR3 nucleotides are TGTGCCAGCAGCGTAGGGGCAGGGTCGGGGGAAAAACTGTTTTTT. The V gene is TRBV9, the J gene TRBJ1-4; TRBD1 is a possible D gene (5 bases). The CDR3 loop spans 15 amino acids. V was clipped by 0 bases and J by 8 bases, with 14 bases between them. Germline CDR1 reads SGDLS; CDR2 reads YYNGEE.

The chain joins TRBV7-8 to TRBJ1-1, with D hard to call. The V end lost 1 base, the J end lost 1 base, and 7 bases lay between the germline ends. From germline, CDR1 is SGHVS and CDR2 FQNEAQ. The length of the CDR3 is 14 residues. The CDR3 region has the DNA TGTGCCAGCAGCTTAGATAGGGCGAACACTGAAGCTTTCTTT. Amino acids: CASSLDRANTEAFF.

This chain connects TRBV7-9 to TRBJ1-2; TRBD1 matches at 7 bases. The CDR3 runs 15 residues. V lost 1 base, J lost 2 bases, and 4 bases stayed unmatched. Per germline, CDR1 SEHNR and CDR2 FQNEAQ (reference sequence). CDR3 DNA sequence: TGTGCCAGCAGCTTAGGCGACAGGGAGAACTATGGCTACACCTTC. It codes for CASSLGDRENYGYTF.

V and J are TRBV7-2 and TRBJ1-1; maybe TRBD1 (5 bases). CDR1 and CDR2 from the germline V gene are SGHTA and FQGNSA. V was pared by 2 bases and J by 3 bases, with 7 bases between. CDR3 length: 13 amino acids. Written as DNA, the CDR3 is TGTGCCAGCAGCTTACAAGGGGACACTGAAGCTTTCTTT. Protein sequence: CASSLQGDTEAFF.

The J gene is TRBJ2-7, the V gene TRBV5-5, with D hard to call. There are 15 residues in the CDR3. V shed 2 bases and J shed 4 bases, with 16 bases lying between them. CDR1 and CDR2 (germline): SGHKS, YYEKEE (reference sequence). CDR3: CASSLIATYQYEQYF. The DNA for the CDR3 is TGTGCCAGCAGCTTAATTGCCACTTACCAATACGAGCAGTACTTC. The full variable domain, completed using reference TRBV5-5 and TRBJ2-7, is DAGVTQSPTHLIKTRGQQVTLRCSPISGHKSVSWYQQVLGQGPQFIFQYYEKEERGRGNFPDRFSARQFPNYSSELNVNALLLGDSALYLCASSLIATYQYEQYFGPGTRLTVT.

The table lists this clone with a few counts. CDR3 in DNA: TGTGCCAGCTCACCTCCCGGGACAGTCAGCAATGAGCAGTTCTTC. Protein sequence: CASSPPGTVSNEQFF. The chain combines TRBV18 with TRBJ2-1, with 7 bases matching TRBD1. The CDR3 loop spans 15 amino acids. V was clipped by 3 bases and J by 6 bases; unmatched bases: 8. In germline, CDR1 is KGHSH, CDR2 LQKENI. The full variable domain, rest sourced from reference TRBV18 and TRBJ2-1, is NAGVMQNPRHLVRRRGQEARLRCSPMKGHSHVYWYRQLPEEGLKFMVYLQKENIIDESGMPKERFSAEFPKEGPSILRIQQVVRGDSAAYFCASSPPGTVSNEQFFGPGTRLTVL.

This clone has just one count. The chain couples TRBV5-8 to TRBJ2-5; TRBD1 is a possible D gene (5 bases). Germline V lookup: CDR1 SGHTS, CDR2 YDEGEE. Trimming took off 5 bases at V and 4 bases at J, with 15 bases between the two ends. CDR3 length: 14 residues. The CDR3, as DNA: TGTGCCAGCAGGGCGTGGGGCCAGGGAGAGACCCAGTACTTC. Translating gives CASRAWGQGETQYF.

This sequence joins TRBV9 and TRBJ1-3; weak D call: TRBD1 (6 bases). The germline V gene encodes CDR1 SGDLS and CDR2 YYNGEE. Trimming removed 7 bases at V and 2 bases at J, with 16 bases between. This CDR3 spans 15 amino acids. The CDR3 protein is CASSPGGGPGNTIYF. The CDR3 DNA reads as TGTGCCAGCTCTCCCGGCGGGGGGCCTGGAAACACCATATATTTT.

V gene TRBV18 combines with J gene TRBJ2-2, with TRBD1 matching over 7 bases. J gave up 1 base and V 6 bases, and 5 bases lay outside the gene matches. From germline, CDR1 is KGHSH and CDR2 LQKENI. This CDR3 is built from 15 residues. Here the CDR3 DNA reads TGTGCCAGCTCTTCGGGACAGTTGAACACCGGGGAGCTGTTTTTT. Translating gives CASSSGQLNTGELFF.

The J gene is TRBJ2-7, the V gene TRBV6-6, with 11 bases aligning to TRBD1. Germline trimming cut 4 bases from V and 6 bases from J; bases unmatched to any gene: 2. Germline lookup yields CDR1 MNHNY and CDR2 SVGAGI (reference sequence). The CDR3 is made up of 13 amino acids. The CDR3 DNA is TGTGCCAGCAGTTTCGGGACAGGGGGCGAGCAGTACTTC. Protein product: CASSFGTGGEQYF.

The chain is built from TRBV5-1 and TRBJ2-5; the D call may be TRBD1 or TRBD2 (5 bases each). The tail of the sequence fits TRBJ2-7 better, so the J call may be wrong. Germline V gives CDR1 SGHRS, CDR2 YFSETQ. The CDR3 has 13 residues. The CDR3 DNA is TGCGCCAGCAGCCCCCGGGACCGCCACGAGCAGTACTTC. It encodes CASSPRDRHEQYF.

V gene TRBV10-3 combines with J gene TRBJ1-3; D unclear. Germline V CDR1 and CDR2: ENHRY, SYGVKD. Trimming cost V 6 bases and J 0 bases, with 15 bases left between them. This CDR3 has 16 amino acids. CDR3 region: CAIRTGNVNSGNTIYF. The CDR3 nucleotides read TGTGCCATCAGGACGGGGAACGTCAACTCTGGAAACACCATATATTTT.

The CDR3 loop is CASSSPGTANTGELFF. As DNA, the CDR3 is TGTGCCAGCAGTTCTCCGGGGACAGCGAACACCGGGGAGCTGTTTTTT. The chain joins TRBV28 to TRBJ2-2, with 7 positions matching TRBD1. CDR1 MDHEN and CDR2 SYDVKM come from the germline V gene. Trimming removed 4 bases from V and 0 bases from J; junction bases left unmatched: 5. CDR3 length equals 16 residues.

The CDR3 DNA follows: TGCGCCAGCAGCTTGGCCGGGCAGGGGCCTTCCTACGAGCAGTACTTC. Translating gives CASSLAGQGPSYEQYF. This chain joins TRBV5-1 and TRBJ2-7, with a tentative D call TRBD1 (6 bases). V shed 0 bases and J shed 1 base, with 14 bases lying between them. The CDR3 is 16 residues long. CDR1 is SGHRS and CDR2 is YFSETQ in the germline V gene.